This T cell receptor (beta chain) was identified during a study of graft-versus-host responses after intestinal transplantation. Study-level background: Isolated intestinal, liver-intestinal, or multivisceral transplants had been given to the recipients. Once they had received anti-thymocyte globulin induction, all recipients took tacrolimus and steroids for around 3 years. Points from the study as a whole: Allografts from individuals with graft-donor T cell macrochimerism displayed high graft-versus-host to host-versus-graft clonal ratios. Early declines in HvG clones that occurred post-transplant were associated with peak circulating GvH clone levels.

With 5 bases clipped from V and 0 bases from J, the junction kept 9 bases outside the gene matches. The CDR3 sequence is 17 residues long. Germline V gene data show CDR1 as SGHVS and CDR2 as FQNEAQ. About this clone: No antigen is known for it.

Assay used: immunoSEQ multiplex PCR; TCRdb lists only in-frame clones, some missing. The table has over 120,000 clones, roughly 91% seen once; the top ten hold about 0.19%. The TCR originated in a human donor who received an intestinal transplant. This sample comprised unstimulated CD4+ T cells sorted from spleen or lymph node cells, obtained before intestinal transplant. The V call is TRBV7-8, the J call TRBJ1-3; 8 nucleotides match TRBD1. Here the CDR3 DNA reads TGTGCCAGCAGCCATATCCAGGGGGCTTCCTCTGGAAACACCATATATTTT. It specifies CASSHIQGASSGNTIYF. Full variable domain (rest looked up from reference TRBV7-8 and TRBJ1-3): GAGVSQSPRYKVAKRGQDVALRCDPISGHVSLFWYQQALGQGPEFLTYFQNEAQLDKSGLPSDRFFAERPEGSVSTLKIQRTQQEDSAVYLCASSHIQGASSGNTIYFGEGSWLTVV.